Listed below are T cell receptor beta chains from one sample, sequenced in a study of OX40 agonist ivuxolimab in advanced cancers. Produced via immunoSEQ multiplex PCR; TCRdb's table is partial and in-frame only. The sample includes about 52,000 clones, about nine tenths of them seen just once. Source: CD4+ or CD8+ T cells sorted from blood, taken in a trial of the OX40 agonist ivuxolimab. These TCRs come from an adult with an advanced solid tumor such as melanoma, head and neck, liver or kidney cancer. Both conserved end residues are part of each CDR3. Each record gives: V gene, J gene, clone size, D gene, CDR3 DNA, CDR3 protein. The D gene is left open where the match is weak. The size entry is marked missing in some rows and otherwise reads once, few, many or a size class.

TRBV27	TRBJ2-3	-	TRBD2	TGTGCCAGCAGTTTCCTAGACGGGGGGGCAGGTGATACGCAGTATTTT	CASSFLDGGAGDTQYF
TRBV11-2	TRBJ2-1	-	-	TGTGCCAGCGCGAGCAGGGTAGTGGAGCAGTTCTTC	CASASRVVEQFF
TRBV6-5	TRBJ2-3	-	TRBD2	TGTGCCAGCAGCTACGGGGGGGGCTGGTCAGATACGCAGTATTTT	CASSYGGGWSDTQYF
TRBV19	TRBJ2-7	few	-	TGTGCCAGTAGTATCGGGCTTTTCGGCTACGAGCAGTACTTC	CASSIGLFGYEQYF
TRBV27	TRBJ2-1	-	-	TGTGCCAGCAGTTTCAGTGGGGGGGCCTTAGAGCAGTTCTTC	CASSFSGGALEQFF
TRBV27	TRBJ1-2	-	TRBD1	TGTGCCAGCAGTCCCCCAGGGGGCGGTGGCTACACCTTC	CASSPPGGGGYTF
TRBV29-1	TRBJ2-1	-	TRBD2	TGCAGCGCGGGAGGACTAGCGGGGGGGGCTTCCTATGAGCAGTTCTTC	CSAGGLAGGASYEQFF
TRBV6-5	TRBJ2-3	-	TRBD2	TGTGCCAGCAGGCCGGGACTAGCGGGTACAGATACGCAGTATTTT	CASRPGLAGTDTQYF
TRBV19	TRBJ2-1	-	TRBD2	TGTGCCAGTAGAGATCGGGGACTAGAGGAAGATGAGCAGTTCTTC	CASRDRGLEEDEQFF
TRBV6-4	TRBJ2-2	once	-	TGTGCCAGCAGTGACTCGTACGGCAACACCGGGGAGCTGTTTTTT	CASSDSYGNTGELFF
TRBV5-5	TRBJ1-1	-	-	TGTGCCAGCAGCCCTGGGGGGCAAAACACTGAAGCTTTCTTT	CASSPGGQNTEAFF
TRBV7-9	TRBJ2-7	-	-	TGTGCCAGCAGCTTATCGGATTACGAGCAGTACTTC	CASSLSDYEQYF
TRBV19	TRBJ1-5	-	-	TGTGCCAGTAGTATTGCGGGGGAGTATAGCAATCAGCCCCAGCATTTT	CASSIAGEYSNQPQHF
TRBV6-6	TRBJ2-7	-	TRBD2	TGTGCCAGCAGTCGAGCGGGGGGTGACCGGGAGCAGTACTTC	CASSRAGGDREQYF
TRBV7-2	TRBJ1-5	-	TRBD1	TGTGCCAGCAGCCGACCCGGGGACAGGAGGATTCAGCCCCAGCATTTT	CASSRPGDRRIQPQHF
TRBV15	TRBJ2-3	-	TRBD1	TGTGCCACCAGAGGCGAGGGACAGGGCCTAATAGATACGCAGTATTTT	CATRGEGQGLIDTQYF
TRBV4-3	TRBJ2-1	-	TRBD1	TGCGCCAGCAGCATAGGACAGGGGGCCAATGAGCAGTTCTTC	CASSIGQGANEQFF
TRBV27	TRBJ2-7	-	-	TGTGCCAGCAGTCTTTCAGGGTGGTACGAGCAGTACTTC	CASSLSGWYEQYF
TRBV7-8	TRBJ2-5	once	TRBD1	TGTGCCAGCAGCTTAGTGGGACAGGGACCCACCCAAGAGACCCAGTACTTC	CASSLVGQGPTQETQYF
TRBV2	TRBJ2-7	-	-	TGTGCCAGCAGTGAGGGCATGCCCTACGAGCAGTACTTC	CASSEGMPYEQYF
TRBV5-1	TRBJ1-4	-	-	TGCGCCAGCAGCTTGGTAGGGTCAACTAATGAAAAACTGTTTTTT	CASSLVGSTNEKLFF
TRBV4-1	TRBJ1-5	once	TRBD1	TGCGCCAGCAGCCAAAGAGCCGCCGGGACAGGGGTACAGCCCCAGCATTTT	CASSQRAAGTGVQPQHF
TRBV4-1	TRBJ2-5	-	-	TGCGCCAGCAGCCAAGAATTGGTAGAGACCCAGTACTTC	CASSQELVETQYF
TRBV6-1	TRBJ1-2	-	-	TGTGCCAGCAGTGGGGCAGGGGTCTATGGCTACACCTTC	CASSGAGVYGYTF